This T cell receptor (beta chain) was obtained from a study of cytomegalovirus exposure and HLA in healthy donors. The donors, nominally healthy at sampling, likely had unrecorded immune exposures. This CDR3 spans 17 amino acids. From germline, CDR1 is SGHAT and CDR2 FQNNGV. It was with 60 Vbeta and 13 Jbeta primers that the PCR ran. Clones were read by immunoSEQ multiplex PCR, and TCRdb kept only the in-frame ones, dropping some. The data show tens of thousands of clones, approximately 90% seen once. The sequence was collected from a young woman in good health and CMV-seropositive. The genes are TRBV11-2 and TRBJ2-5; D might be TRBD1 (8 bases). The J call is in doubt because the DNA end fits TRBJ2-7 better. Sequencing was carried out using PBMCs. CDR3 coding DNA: TGTGCCAGCAGTGACAGGGGCATCGGACTAGGCAACTACGAGCAGTACTTC. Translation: CASSDRGIGLGNYEQYF.